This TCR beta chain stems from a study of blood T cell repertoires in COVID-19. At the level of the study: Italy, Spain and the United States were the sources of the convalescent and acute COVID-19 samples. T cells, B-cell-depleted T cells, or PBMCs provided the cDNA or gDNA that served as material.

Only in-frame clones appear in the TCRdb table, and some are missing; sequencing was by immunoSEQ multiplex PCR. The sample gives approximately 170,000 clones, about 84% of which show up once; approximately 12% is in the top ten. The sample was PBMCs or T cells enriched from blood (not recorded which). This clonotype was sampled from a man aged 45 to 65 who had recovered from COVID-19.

The CDR3 reads CASSLQGGSYNEQFF. Written as DNA, the CDR3 is TGTGCCAGCAGCCTTCAGGGTGGCTCCTACAATGAGCAGTTCTTC. The rearrangement links TRBV6-6 to TRBJ2-1; a possible D gene is TRBD1 (5 bases). Germline values: CDR1 MNHNY, CDR2 SVGAGI (reference sequence). V lost 6 bases and J 0 bases, leaving 12 bases between the germline ends. The CDR3 sequence is 15 residues long.